The clone carrying this T cell receptor (beta chain) has a single count. Methods used by the authors: Amplified reference gene primers provided the basis for estimating nucleated cell counts. Assay: immunoSEQ multiplex PCR; the TCRdb copy retains only in-frame clones and omits some. Clone size and the V and J calls come from that table; the DNA yielded D and trimming. The repertoire holds about 480,000 clones, with approximately 92% as singletons. This sample was taken from a study of blood T cell repertoires in COVID-19. On the study more broadly: Spain, Italy and the United States supplied samples that represented acute and convalescent COVID-19. PBMCs, B-cell-depleted T cells, or T cells provided the cDNA or gDNA that made up the material.

With V trimmed by 5 bases and J by 3 bases, 5 bases remained unmatched. This CDR3 region has 14 residues. Germline assignment: CDR1 SQVTM and CDR2 ANQGSEA. Seattle cases were enrolled at active infection and followed longitudinally. The genes are TRBV29-1 and TRBJ2-3; 10 bases align to TRBD1. Source material: peripheral blood. The clonotype originates from a man younger than 35 with COVID-19, enrolled during active disease. The CDR3 reads CSVRDRGPTDTQYF. As DNA, the CDR3 is TGCAGCGTTCGTGACAGGGGGCCGACAGATACGCAGTATTTT.